This TCR beta chain was recovered during a study of shared clonotypes between healthy human individuals. Study context: There were three CD4 naive, three CD4 memory, two CD8 naive and one CD8 memory plates per donor. Study observations and caveats: Shared across a few donors were around 4.7% of the naive CD4 clonotypes.

Produced via immunoSEQ multiplex PCR; TCRdb's table is partial and in-frame only. The table records some 1 million clones, 65% to 75% of them present only once. On this clone itself: Antigen specificity is unknown. In the same sample, other DNA sequences code for this CDR3.

Germline V gives CDR1 MNHEY, CDR2 SVGAGI. Trimming removed 6 bases from V and 0 bases from J, with 10 bases in between. The length of the CDR3 is 14 residues. The clonotype originates from a young man in good health. Sequencing was done on a sample of memory CD4+ T cells sorted from blood. Subset described: CD45RA-negative fraction. This sequence joins TRBV6-5 and TRBJ2-3; D possibly corresponds to TRBD2 (5 bases). In DNA form, the CDR3 reads TGTGCCAGCAGCCCCAGCGGAAGCACAGATACGCAGTATTTT. This gives the protein CASSPSGSTDTQYF.